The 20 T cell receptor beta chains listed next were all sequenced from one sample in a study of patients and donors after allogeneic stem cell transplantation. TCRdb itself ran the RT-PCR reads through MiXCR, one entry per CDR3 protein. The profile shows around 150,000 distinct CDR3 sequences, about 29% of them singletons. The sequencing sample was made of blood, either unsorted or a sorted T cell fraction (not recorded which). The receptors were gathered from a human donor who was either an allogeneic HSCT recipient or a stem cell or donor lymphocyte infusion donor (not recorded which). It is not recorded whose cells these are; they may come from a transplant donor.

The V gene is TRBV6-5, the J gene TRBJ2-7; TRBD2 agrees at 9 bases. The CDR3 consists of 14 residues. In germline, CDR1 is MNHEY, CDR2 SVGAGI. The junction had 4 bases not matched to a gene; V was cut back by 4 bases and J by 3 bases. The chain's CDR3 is CASSSGTSLYEQYF. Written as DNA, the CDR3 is TGTGCCAGCAGTTCCGGGACTAGCCTCTACGAGCAGTACTTC.

CDR3: CASSLDFVRGHIDGYTF. In DNA form, the CDR3 reads TGTGCCAGCAGTTTAGATTTTGTCAGGGGCCACATCGATGGCTACACCTTC. The chain uses TRBV28 and TRBJ1-2; possible D gene TRBD1, 6 bases. This CDR3 spans 17 amino acids. Germline CDR1 and CDR2: MDHEN and SYDVKM. V gave up 2 bases and J gave up 6 bases, with 22 bases separating them.

CDR3 residues: CASRQGYGAGLTYEQYF. The CDR3 nucleotides read TGTGCCAGCAGACAAGGGTACGGGGCAGGGCTTACCTACGAGCAGTACTTC. This chain joins TRBV12-3 or TRBV12-4 and TRBJ2-7, with D perhaps given as TRBD1 or TRBD2 (5 bases each). There are 17 residues in the CDR3. Trimming left V 6 bases short and J 2 bases short, with 23 bases between.

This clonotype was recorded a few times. Written as DNA, the CDR3 is TGTGCCAGCAGCTTAGGAGACAGGGTCTACGAGCAGTACTTC. Translation gives CASSLGDRVYEQYF. The V call is TRBV7-6, the J call TRBJ2-7; 7 nucleotides align to TRBD1. This CDR3 is built from 14 residues. Looked up from germline, CDR1 is SGHVS and CDR2 is FNYEAQ. Trimming cost V 1 base and J 3 bases; bases outside gene matches: 3.

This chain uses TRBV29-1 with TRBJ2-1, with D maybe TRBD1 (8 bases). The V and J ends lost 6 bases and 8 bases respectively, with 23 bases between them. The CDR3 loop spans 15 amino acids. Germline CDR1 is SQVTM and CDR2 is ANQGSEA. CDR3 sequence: CSVRRGAGGTDEQFF. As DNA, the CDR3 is TGCAGCGTCCGTCGGGGGGCAGGGGGCACGGATGAGCAGTTCTTC.

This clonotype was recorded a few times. The CDR3 protein is CASSYSGQGGSYEQYF. Written as DNA, the CDR3 is TGTGCCAGCAGTTACTCAGGACAGGGCGGCTCCTACGAGCAGTACTTC. The V call is TRBV6-2 or TRBV6-3, the J call TRBJ2-7; 8 bases match TRBD1. V was clipped by 0 bases and J by 0 bases; unmatched bases: 4. The germline CDR1 and CDR2 sequences are MNHEY and SVGEGT. The CDR3 extends over 16 amino acids.

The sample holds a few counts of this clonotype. CDR3 in amino acids: CASGIAGYNEQFF. CDR3 sequence (DNA): TGTGCCAGCGGTATAGCGGGGTACAATGAGCAGTTCTTC. The chain combines TRBV6-5 with TRBJ2-1, with 8 bases that match TRBD2. Germline assignment: CDR1 MNHEY and CDR2 SVGAGI. The CDR3 contains 13 residues. J was trimmed by 4 bases and V by 8 bases; bases with no gene match: 4.

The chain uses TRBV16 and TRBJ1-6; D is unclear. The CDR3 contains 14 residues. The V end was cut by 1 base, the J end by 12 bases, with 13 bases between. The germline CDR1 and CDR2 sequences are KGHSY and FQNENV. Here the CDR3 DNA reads TGTGCCAGCAGCCAATTAGAGGGTGACCAACCCCTCCACTTT. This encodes CASSQLEGDQPLHF.

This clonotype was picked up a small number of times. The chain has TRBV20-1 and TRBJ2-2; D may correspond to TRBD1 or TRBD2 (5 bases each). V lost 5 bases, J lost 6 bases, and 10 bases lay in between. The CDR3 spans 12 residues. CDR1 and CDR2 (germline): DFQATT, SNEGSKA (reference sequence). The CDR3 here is CSAVRGPGELFF. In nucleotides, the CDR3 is TGCAGTGCTGTGAGGGGCCCCGGGGAGCTGTTTTTT.

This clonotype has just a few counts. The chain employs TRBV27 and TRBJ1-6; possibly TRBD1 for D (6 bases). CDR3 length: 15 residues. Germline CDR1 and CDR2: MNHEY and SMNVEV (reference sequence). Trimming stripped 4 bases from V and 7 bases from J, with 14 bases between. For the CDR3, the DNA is TGTGCCAGCAGTTCCTACGACAGGATCAATTCACCCCTCCACTTT. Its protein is CASSSYDRINSPLHF.

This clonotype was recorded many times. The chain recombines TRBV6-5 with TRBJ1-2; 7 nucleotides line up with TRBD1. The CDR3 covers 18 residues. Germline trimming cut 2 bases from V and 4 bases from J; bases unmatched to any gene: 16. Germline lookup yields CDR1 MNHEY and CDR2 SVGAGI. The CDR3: CASSYPKLPGQFVYGYTF. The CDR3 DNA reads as TGTGCCAGCAGTTACCCGAAACTTCCGGGACAGTTTGTCTATGGCTACACCTTC.

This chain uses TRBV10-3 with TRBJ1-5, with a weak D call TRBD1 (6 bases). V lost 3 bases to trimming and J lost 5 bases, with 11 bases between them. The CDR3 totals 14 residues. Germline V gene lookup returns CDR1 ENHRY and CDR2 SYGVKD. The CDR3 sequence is CAISDRGRDQPQHF. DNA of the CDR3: TGTGCCATCAGTGACAGGGGTAGGGATCAGCCCCAGCATTTT.

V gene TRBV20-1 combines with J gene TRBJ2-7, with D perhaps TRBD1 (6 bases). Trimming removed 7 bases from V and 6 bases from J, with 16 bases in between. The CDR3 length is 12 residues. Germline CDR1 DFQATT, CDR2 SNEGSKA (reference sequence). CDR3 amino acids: CSVRTTGREQYF. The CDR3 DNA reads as TGCAGTGTTAGGACGACAGGTCGCGAGCAGTACTTC.

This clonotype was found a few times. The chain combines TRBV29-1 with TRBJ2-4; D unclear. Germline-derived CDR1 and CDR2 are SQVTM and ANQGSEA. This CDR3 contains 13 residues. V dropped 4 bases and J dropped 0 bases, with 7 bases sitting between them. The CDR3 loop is CSVVKQAKNIQYF. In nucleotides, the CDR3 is TGCAGCGTTGTGAAGCAAGCCAAAAACATTCAGTACTTC.

The DNA of the CDR3 is TGCGCCAGCAGCTACCCGACAGGGAACTATGGCTACACCTTC. Protein product: CASSYPTGNYGYTF. The V call is TRBV5-1, the J call TRBJ1-2; 7 bases match TRBD1. The length of the CDR3 is 14 residues. Germline CDR1 is SGHRS and CDR2 is YFSETQ. Unmatched junction bases numbered 4, after V lost 3 bases and J lost 2 bases.

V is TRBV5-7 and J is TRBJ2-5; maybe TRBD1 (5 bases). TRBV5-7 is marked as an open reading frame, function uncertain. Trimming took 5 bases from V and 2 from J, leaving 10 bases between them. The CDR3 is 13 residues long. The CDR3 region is CASRPDRQETQYF. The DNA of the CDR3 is TGTGCCAGCAGACCCGACAGACAAGAGACCCAGTACTTC.

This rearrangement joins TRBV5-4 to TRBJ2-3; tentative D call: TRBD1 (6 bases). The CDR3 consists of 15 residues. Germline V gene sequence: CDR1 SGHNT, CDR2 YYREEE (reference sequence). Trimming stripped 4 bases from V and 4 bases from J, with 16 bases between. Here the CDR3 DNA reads TGTGCCAGCAGCCCCTCACAGGGCTTCCCAGATACGCAGTATTTT. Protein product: CASSPSQGFPDTQYF.

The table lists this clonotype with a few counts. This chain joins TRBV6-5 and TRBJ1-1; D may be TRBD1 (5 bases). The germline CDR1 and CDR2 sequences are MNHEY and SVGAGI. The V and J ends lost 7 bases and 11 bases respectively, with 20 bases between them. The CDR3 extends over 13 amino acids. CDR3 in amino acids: CASKEGWSRDAFF. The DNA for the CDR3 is TGTGCCAGCAAGGAGGGCTGGTCCAGGGACGCTTTCTTT.

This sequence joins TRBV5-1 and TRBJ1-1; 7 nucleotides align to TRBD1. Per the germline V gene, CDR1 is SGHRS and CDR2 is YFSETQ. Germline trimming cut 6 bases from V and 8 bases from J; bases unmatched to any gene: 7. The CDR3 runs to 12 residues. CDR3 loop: CASKVDRREAFF. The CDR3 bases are TGCGCCAGCAAAGTGGACAGGCGCGAAGCTTTCTTT.

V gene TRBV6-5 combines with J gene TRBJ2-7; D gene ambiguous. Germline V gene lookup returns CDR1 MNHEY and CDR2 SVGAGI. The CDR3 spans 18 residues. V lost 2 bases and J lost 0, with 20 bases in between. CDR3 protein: CASSYPAELDAHSYEQYF. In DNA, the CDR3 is TGTGCCAGCAGTTACCCGGCTGAATTGGACGCCCACTCCTACGAGCAGTACTTC.